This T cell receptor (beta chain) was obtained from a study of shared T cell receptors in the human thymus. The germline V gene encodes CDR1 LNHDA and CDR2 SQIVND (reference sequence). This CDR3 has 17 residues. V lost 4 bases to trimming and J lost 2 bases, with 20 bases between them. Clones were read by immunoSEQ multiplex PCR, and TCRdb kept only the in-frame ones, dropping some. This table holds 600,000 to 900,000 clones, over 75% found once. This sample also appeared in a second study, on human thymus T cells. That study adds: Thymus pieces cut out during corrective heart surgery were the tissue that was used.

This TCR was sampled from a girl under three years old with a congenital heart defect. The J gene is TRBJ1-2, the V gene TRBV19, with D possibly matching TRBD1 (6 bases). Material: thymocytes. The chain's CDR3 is CASSTHRVPLGNYGYTF. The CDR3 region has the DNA TGTGCCAGTAGTACCCACAGGGTACCCTTAGGGAACTATGGCTACACCTTC.